The 2 T cell receptor beta chains reported below all come from one sample, sequenced in a study of cytomegalovirus exposure and HLA in healthy donors. 60 Vbeta and 13 Jbeta primers were used in PCR. Clones were read by immunoSEQ multiplex PCR, and TCRdb kept only the in-frame ones, dropping some. The record lists some 200,000 clones, of which the ten most abundant hold 5.5% to 7.5%. Input material: PBMCs. All receptors come from a man aged 30 to 39 in good health and CMV-seronegative.

This chain connects TRBV5-1 to TRBJ2-2, with 7 bases lining up with TRBD1. Looked up from germline, CDR1 is SGHRS and CDR2 is YFSETQ. The CDR3 covers 14 residues. J lost 6 bases, V lost 5 bases, and 7 bases had no gene match. The DNA of the CDR3 is TGCGCCAGCAGAACAGGACAGGTGGCCGGGGAGCTGTTTTTT. This encodes CASRTGQVAGELFF.

The chain employs TRBV7-2 and TRBJ2-2; D perhaps matches TRBD2 (6 bases). The CDR3 sequence is 15 residues long. Germline V gene sequence: CDR1 SGHTA, CDR2 FQGNSA. V lost 3 bases, J lost 7 bases, and 15 bases lay in between. CDR3 sequence reads: CASSFLSSVNGELFF. In DNA, the CDR3 is TGTGCCAGCAGCTTTCTCTCTAGCGTTAACGGGGAGCTGTTTTTT.